These 14 T cell receptor beta chains originate from one sample sequenced in a study of shared clonotypes between healthy human individuals. Generated by immunoSEQ multiplex PCR, the TCRdb table keeps only in-frame clones and is missing some. The data contain about 96,000 clones, 68% of them singletons. The specimen was memory CD8+ T cells sorted from blood. Described subset: CD45RO+ cells pooled with CCR7-negative TemRA cells. Receptors originate from a man aged 25-45 years in good health.

V and J are TRBV5-1 and TRBJ2-3, with TRBD1 identical over 8 bases. The germline V gene encodes CDR1 SGHRS and CDR2 YFSETQ. Unmatched junction bases numbered 7, after V lost 4 bases and J lost 6 bases. The CDR3 runs to 14 residues. The CDR3 loop reads CASSPGQGEDTQYF. In DNA, the CDR3 is TGCGCCAGCAGCCCCGGACAGGGAGAGGATACGCAGTATTTT. The full variable domain, rest sourced from reference TRBV5-1 and TRBJ2-3, is KAGVTQTPRYLIKTRGQQVTLSCSPISGHRSVSWYQQTPGQGLQFLFEYFSETQRNKGNFPGRFSGRQFSNSRSEMNVSTLELGDSALYLCASSPGQGEDTQYFGPGTRLTVL.

This chain links TRBV5-5 with TRBJ2-5; D gene uncertain. CDR1 is SGHKS, CDR2 YYEKEE, per germline (reference sequence). Trimming pared 1 base from V and 5 bases from J, leaving 6 bases between. This CDR3 has 12 residues. DNA for the CDR3: TGTGCCAGCAGCTTGTCGTGGGAGACCCAGTACTTC. Protein: CASSLSWETQYF. The variable domain in full, completed from reference TRBV5-5 and TRBJ2-5, reads DAGVTQSPTHLIKTRGQQVTLRCSPISGHKSVSWYQQVLGQGPQFIFQYYEKEERGRGNFPDRFSARQFPNYSSELNVNALLLGDSALYLCASSLSWETQYFGPGTRLLVL.

This chain links TRBV28 with TRBJ1-5; D not resolved. The germline gives CDR1 MDHEN, CDR2 SYDVKM. Between the trimmed V and J ends, which lost 8 bases and 9 bases, there was a span of 17 bases. There are 13 residues in the CDR3. In DNA form, the CDR3 reads TGTGCCAGCTCCGACGGAGTTCTGGGGCCCCAGCATTTT. Translation gives CASSDGVLGPQHF.

This chain links TRBV7-9 with TRBJ1-2, with D unresolved. CDR1 is SEHNR, CDR2 FQNEAQ, per germline (reference sequence). The V end was cut by 5 bases, the J end by 6 bases, with 19 bases between. This CDR3 is 15 amino acids long. The CDR3 region has the DNA TGTGCCAGCAGCGTAACCGGTGGGAGTTTCAATGGCTACACCTTC. Translation gives CASSVTGGSFNGYTF.

V usage is TRBV7-8 and J usage is TRBJ2-1; D might be TRBD1 (6 bases). This CDR3 is built from 13 residues. Germline CDR1 is SGHVS and CDR2 is FQNEAQ. Trimming took off 6 bases at V and 10 bases at J, with 16 bases between the two ends. The CDR3 region is CASSPTGQGEQFF. CDR3 nucleotides: TGTGCCAGCAGTCCAACAGGGCAGGGGGAGCAGTTCTTC.

The chain links TRBV27 to TRBJ2-7; D is unresolved. Trimming left V 1 base short and J 3 bases short, with 7 bases between. The CDR3 has 13 residues. Germline V gene sequence: CDR1 MNHEY, CDR2 SMNVEV (reference sequence). The chain's CDR3 is CASSLLAHYEQYF. CDR3 sequence (DNA): TGTGCCAGCAGTTTATTGGCTCACTACGAGCAGTACTTC.

V is TRBV6-6 and J is TRBJ2-7; D is tentatively TRBD1 or TRBD2 (5 bases each). V lost 1 base and J 0 bases, leaving 10 bases between the germline ends. The V gene's germline CDR1 is MNHNY and CDR2 SVGAGI (reference sequence). The length of the CDR3 is 15 residues. The CDR3 here is CASSYLGVSSYEQYF. In nucleotides, the CDR3 is TGTGCCAGCAGTTACTTGGGGGTATCCTCCTACGAGCAGTACTTC.

The rearrangement uses TRBV5-4 and TRBJ1-4; no firm D call. Germline V gene sequence: CDR1 SGHNT, CDR2 YYREEE (reference sequence). CDR3 size: 14 residues. The germline V and J ends were trimmed by 3 bases and 5 bases, with 11 bases remaining between them. This chain's CDR3 is CASSSGRANEKLFF. The CDR3 coding sequence is TGTGCCAGCAGCTCCGGGAGGGCGAATGAAAAACTGTTTTTT.

The chain joins TRBV4-3 to TRBJ2-2; D remains ambiguous. CDR3 length equals 13 residues. Germline V gives CDR1 LGHNA, CDR2 YSLEER. V lost 1 base and J 7 bases, leaving 7 bases between the germline ends. CDR3 DNA sequence: TGCGCCAGCAGCCAAGGAGAGAGCGGGGAGCTGTTTTTT. This sequence encodes CASSQGESGELFF.

V gene TRBV7-9 combines with J gene TRBJ2-2; 10 bases match TRBD1. CDR1 and CDR2 from the germline V gene are SEHNR and FQNEAQ (reference sequence). The CDR3 totals 16 residues. Trimming at V came to 5 bases and at J to 2 bases, leaving 5 bases not matched to a gene. The CDR3 DNA reads as TGTGCCAGCAGCCCTCGGGACAGGGGAAACACCGGGGAGCTGTTTTTT. This sequence encodes CASSPRDRGNTGELFF. The variable domain in full, with the rest retrieved from reference TRBV7-9 and TRBJ2-2, is DTGVSQNPRHKITKRGQNVTFRCDPISEHNRLYWYRQTLGQGPEFLTYFQNEAQLEKSRLLSDRFSAERPKGSFSTLEIQRTEQGDSAMYLCASSPRDRGNTGELFFGEGSRLTVL.

The chain joins TRBV6-1 to TRBJ1-1; 10 positions agree with TRBD1. CDR3 length equals 14 residues. V was pared by 4 bases and J by 4 bases, with 3 bases of the junction left unmatched. Germline loops: CDR1 MNHNS, CDR2 SASEGT. In nucleotides, the CDR3 is TGTGCCAGCAGTGGGGACAGGGGACTCACTGAAGCTTTCTTT. Translation: CASSGDRGLTEAFF.

J is TRBJ2-5 and V is TRBV7-9, with 9 nucleotides matching TRBD1. CDR3 length: 12 amino acids. The germline CDR1 and CDR2 sequences are SEHNR and FQNEAQ (reference sequence). Losses at the gene ends were 8 bases for V and 4 bases for J; bases not matched to a gene: 2. The CDR3 sequence is CASGTGLETQYF. In DNA, the CDR3 is TGTGCCAGCGGGACAGGGCTAGAGACCCAGTACTTC.

The J gene is TRBJ1-2, the V gene TRBV11-2; D is possibly TRBD1 (5 bases). Germline loops: CDR1 SGHAT, CDR2 FQNNGV. The CDR3 has 13 amino acids. V lost 4 bases and J 4 bases, leaving 10 bases between the germline ends. The CDR3 sequence: CASSSGATYGYTF. CDR3 coding DNA: TGTGCCAGCAGCTCCGGGGCGACCTATGGCTACACCTTC. Full variable domain (rest looked up from reference TRBV11-2 and TRBJ1-2): EAGVAQSPRYKIIEKRQSVAFWCNPISGHATLYWYQQILGQGPKLLIQFQNNGVVDDSQLPKDRFSAERLKGVDSTLKIQPAKLEDSAVYLCASSSGATYGYTFGSGTRLTVV.

The chain links TRBV4-3 to TRBJ2-1, with a tentative D call TRBD1 (6 bases). The ends were cut back, 0 bases at V and 6 bases at J, with 21 bases in the middle. Germline V lookup: CDR1 LGHNA, CDR2 YSLEER. This CDR3 has 18 residues. In DNA form, the CDR3 reads TGCGCCAGCAGCCAAGATCAGGACAGTTCGCTAGCTTTCAATGAGCAGTTCTTC. Protein sequence: CASSQDQDSSLAFNEQFF.